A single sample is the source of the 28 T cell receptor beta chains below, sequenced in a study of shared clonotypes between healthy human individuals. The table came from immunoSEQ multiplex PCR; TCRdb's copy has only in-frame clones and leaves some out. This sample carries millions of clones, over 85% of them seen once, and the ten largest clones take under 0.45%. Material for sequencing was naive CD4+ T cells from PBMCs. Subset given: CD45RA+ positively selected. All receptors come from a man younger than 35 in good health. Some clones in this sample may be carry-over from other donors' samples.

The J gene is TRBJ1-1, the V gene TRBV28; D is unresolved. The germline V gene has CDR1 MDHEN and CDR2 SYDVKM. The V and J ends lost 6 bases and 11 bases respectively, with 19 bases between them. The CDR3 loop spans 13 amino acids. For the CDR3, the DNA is TGTGCCAGCAGGTCCGGTGTCCCAATGCGGGCTTTCTTT. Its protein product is CASRSGVPMRAFF.

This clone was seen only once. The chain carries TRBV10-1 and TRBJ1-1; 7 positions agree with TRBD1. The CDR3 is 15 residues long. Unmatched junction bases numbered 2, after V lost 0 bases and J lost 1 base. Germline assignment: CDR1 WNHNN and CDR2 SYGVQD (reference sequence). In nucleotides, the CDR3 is TGCGCCAGCAGTGAGTCCTGGACAGGGAACACTGAAGCTTTCTTT. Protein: CASSESWTGNTEAFF.

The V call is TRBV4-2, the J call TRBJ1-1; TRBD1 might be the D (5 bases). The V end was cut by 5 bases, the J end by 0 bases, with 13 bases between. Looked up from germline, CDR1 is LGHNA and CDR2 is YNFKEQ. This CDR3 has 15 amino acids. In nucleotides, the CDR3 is TGTGCCAGCAGCTTGGCCGGGACTCTGAACACTGAAGCTTTCTTT. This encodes CASSLAGTLNTEAFF.

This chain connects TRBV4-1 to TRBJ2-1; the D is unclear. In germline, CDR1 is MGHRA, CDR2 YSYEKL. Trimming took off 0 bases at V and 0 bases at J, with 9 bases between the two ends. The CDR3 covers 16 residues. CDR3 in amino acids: CASSQDAWNSYNEQFF. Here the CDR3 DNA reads TGCGCCAGCAGCCAAGATGCTTGGAACTCCTACAATGAGCAGTTCTTC.

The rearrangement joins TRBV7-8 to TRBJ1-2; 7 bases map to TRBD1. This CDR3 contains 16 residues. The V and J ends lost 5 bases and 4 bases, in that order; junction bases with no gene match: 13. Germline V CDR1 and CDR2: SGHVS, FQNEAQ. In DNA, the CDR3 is TGTGCCAGCAGCCCACTTACAGGGGAAAATCCCTATGGCTACACCTTC. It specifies CASSPLTGENPYGYTF.

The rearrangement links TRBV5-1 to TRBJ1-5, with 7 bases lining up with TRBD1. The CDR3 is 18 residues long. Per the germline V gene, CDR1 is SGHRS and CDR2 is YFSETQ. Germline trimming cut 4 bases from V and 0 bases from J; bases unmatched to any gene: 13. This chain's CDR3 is CASSPGQTTPYSNQPQHF. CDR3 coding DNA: TGCGCCAGCAGCCCGGGACAGACGACTCCTTATAGCAATCAGCCCCAGCATTTT.

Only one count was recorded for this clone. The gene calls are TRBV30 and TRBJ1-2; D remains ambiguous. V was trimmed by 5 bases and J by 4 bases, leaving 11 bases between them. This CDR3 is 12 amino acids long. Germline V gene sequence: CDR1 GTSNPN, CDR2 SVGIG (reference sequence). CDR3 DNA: TGTGCCTGGGTTCAAACAGCCTATGGCTACACCTTC. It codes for CAWVQTAYGYTF.

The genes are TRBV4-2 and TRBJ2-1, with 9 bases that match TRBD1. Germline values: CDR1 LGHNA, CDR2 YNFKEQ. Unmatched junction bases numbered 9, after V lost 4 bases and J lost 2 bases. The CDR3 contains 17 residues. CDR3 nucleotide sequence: TGTGCCAGCAGCCCAACGGACAGGGGAGGAACCTACAATGAGCAGTTCTTC. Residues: CASSPTDRGGTYNEQFF.

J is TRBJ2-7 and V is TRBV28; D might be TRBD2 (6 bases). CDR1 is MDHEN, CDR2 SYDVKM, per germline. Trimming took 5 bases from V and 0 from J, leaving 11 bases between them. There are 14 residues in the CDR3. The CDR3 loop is CASSPNGGSYEQYF. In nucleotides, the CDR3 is TGTGCCAGCAGTCCCAACGGGGGCTCCTACGAGCAGTACTTC.

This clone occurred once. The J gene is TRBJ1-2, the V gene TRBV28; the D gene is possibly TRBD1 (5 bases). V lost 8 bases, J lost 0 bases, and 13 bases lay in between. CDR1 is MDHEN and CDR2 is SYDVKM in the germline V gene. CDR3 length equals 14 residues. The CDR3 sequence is CASRTAGTNYGYTF. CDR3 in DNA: TGTGCCAGCCGCACGGCAGGGACTAACTATGGCTACACCTTC.

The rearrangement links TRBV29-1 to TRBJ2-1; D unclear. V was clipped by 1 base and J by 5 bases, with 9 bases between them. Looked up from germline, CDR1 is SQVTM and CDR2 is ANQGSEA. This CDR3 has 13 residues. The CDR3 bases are TGCAGCGTTGAAGCATTGTACCACAATGAGCAGTTCTTC. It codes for CSVEALYHNEQFF.

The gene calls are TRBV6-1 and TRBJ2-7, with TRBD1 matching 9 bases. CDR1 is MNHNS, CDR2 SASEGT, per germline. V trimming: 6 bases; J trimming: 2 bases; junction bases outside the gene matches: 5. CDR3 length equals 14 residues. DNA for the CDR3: TGTGCCAGCAGGACAGGGGGTGCCCCCTACGAGCAGTACTTC. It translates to CASRTGGAPYEQYF.

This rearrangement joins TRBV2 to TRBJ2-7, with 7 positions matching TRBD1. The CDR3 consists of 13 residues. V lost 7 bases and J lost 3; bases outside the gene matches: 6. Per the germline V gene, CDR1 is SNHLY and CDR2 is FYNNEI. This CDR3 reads CASTGTVVYEQYF. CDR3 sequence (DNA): TGTGCCAGCACCGGGACAGTCGTCTACGAGCAGTACTTC.

This CDR3 is CASSYQTAAVTEAFF. The CDR3, as DNA: TGTGCCAGCAGTTATCAAACGGCGGCGGTCACTGAAGCTTTCTTT. The chain uses TRBV28 and TRBJ1-1; unclear D gene. The CDR3 covers 15 residues. Germline values: CDR1 MDHEN, CDR2 SYDVKM. Trimming pared 4 bases from V and 4 bases from J, leaving 16 bases between.

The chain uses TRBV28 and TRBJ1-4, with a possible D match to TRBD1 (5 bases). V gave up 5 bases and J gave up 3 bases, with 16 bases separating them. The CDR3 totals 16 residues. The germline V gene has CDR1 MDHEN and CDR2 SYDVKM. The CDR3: CASSPRGGRSNEKLFF. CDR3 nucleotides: TGTGCCAGCAGTCCCCGGGGGGGAAGGTCTAATGAAAAACTGTTTTTT.

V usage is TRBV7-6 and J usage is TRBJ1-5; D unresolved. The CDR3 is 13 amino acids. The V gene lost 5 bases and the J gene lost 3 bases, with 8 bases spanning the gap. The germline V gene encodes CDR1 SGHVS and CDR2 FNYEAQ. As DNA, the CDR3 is TGTGCCAGCAGCATGGGAACCAATCAGCCCCAGCATTTT. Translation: CASSMGTNQPQHF. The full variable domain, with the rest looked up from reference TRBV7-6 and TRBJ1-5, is GAGVSQSPRYKVTKRGQDVALRCDPISGHVSLYWYRQALGQGPEFLTYFNYEAQQDKSGLPNDRFSAERPEGSISTLTIQRTEQRDSAMYRCASSMGTNQPQHFGDGTRLSIL.

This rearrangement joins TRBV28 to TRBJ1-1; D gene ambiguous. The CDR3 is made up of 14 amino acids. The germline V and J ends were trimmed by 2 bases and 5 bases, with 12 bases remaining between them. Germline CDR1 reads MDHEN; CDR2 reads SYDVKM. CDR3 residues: CASSLQEGMTEAFF. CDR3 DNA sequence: TGTGCCAGCAGTTTACAGGAGGGAATGACTGAAGCTTTCTTT.

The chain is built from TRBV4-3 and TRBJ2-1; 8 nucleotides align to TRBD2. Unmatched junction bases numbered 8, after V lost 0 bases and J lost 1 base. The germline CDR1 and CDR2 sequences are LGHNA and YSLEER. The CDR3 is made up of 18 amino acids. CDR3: CASSQEPSGQGSYNEQFF. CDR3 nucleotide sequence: TGCGCCAGCAGCCAAGAACCTAGCGGGCAGGGGTCCTACAATGAGCAGTTCTTC.

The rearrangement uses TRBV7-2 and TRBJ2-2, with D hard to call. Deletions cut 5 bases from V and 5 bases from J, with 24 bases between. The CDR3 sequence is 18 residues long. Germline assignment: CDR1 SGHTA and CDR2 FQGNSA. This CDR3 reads CASSKTRPAEPVTGELFF. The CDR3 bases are TGTGCCAGCAGCAAAACCCGACCGGCGGAACCCGTTACCGGGGAGCTGTTTTTT.

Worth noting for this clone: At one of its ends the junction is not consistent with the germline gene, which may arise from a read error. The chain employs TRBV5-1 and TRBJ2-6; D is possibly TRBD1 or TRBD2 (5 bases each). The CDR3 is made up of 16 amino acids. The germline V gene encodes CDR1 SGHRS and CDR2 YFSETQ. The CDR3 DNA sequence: TGCGCCAGCAGCTTGGGAGGGTTTAGTGGGGCCAACATCCTGACTTTC. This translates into CASSLGGFSGANILTF.

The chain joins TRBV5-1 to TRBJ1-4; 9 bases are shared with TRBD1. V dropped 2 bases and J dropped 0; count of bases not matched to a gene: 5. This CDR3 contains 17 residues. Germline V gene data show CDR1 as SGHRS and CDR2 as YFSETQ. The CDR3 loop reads CASSFRDRAPTNEKLFF. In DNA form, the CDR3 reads TGCGCCAGCAGCTTCCGGGACAGGGCGCCAACTAATGAAAAACTGTTTTTT.

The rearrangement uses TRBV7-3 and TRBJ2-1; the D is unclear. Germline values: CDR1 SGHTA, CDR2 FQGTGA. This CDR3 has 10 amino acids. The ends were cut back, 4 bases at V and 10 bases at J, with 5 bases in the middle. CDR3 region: CASSSEEQFF. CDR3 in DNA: TGTGCCAGCAGCTCCGAGGAGCAGTTCTTC. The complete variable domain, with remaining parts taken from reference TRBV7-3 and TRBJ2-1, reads GAGVSQTPSNKVTEKGKYVELRCDPISGHTALYWYRQSLGQGPEFLIYFQGTGAADDSGLPNDRFFAVRPEGSVSTLKIQRTERGDSAVYLCASSSEEQFFGPGTRLTVL.

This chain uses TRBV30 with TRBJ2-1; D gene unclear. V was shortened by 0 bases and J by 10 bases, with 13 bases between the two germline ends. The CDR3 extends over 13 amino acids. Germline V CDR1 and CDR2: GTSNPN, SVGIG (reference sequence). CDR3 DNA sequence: TGTGCCTGGAGTGTAGGCCAGTTCCTAGAGCAGTTCTTC. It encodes CAWSVGQFLEQFF. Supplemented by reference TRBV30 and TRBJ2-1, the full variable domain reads SQTIHQWPATLVQPVGSPLSLECTVEGTSNPNLYWYRQAAGRGLQLLFYSVGIGQISSEVPQNLSASRPQDRQFILSSKKLLLSDSGFYLCAWSVGQFLEQFFGPGTRLTVL.

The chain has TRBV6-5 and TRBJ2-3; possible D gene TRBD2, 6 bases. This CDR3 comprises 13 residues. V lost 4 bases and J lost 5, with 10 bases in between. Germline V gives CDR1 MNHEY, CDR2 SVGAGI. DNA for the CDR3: TGTGCCAGCAGTTCACCCGGGAGAGATACGCAGTATTTT. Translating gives CASSSPGRDTQYF.

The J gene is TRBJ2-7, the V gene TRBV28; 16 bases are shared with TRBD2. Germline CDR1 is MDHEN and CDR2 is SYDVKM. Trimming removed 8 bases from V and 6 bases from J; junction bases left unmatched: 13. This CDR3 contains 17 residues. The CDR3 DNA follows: TGTGCCAGCTTAACATTCCGGGGACTAGCGGGAGGGGGCGAGCAGTACTTC. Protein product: CASLTFRGLAGGGEQYF.

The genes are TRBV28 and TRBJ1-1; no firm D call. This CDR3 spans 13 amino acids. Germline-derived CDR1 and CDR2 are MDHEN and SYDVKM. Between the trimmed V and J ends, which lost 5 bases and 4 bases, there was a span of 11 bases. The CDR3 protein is CASSPWGGTEAFF. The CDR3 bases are TGTGCCAGCAGTCCCTGGGGAGGCACTGAAGCTTTCTTT.

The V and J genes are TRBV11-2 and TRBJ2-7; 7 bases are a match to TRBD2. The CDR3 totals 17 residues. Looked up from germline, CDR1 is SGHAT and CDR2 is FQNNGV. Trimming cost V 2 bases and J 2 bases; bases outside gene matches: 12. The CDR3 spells CASSLRQGRGEPYEQYF. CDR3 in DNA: TGTGCCAGCAGCTTACGCCAGGGACGGGGGGAACCCTACGAGCAGTACTTC.

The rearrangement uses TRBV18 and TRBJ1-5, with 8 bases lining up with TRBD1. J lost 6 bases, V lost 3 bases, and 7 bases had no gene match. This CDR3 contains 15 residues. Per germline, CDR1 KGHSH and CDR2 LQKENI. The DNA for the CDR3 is TGTGCCAGCTCACCGGCGCAGGGGACAGGTCAGCCCCAGCATTTT. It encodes CASSPAQGTGQPQHF.